This T cell receptor (beta chain) was sequenced during a study of cytomegalovirus exposure and HLA in healthy donors (dated by TCRdb to about 2017). Study-level background: In an earlier analysis of roughly 590 of the donors, about 270 Gb of sequence data and 117 million unique TCR beta sequences from about 179 million T cells were reported. About 280 gigabases of sequencing data and approximately 93 million unique TCR sequences were included in an early release covering about 700 HLA-typed donors. Of the approximately 400 genotyped donors, 81% were placed in the genetic ancestry cluster associated with self-reported Caucasian donors. The study aimed to test whether signatures of past pathogen exposure could be identified by cataloging public T cell receptors. The study used immunosequencing to profile the T cell repertoires of approximately 640 subjects and linked those repertoires to cytomegalovirus serostatus. Besides the first cohort of roughly 660 subjects, a separate validation cohort made up of roughly 120 different subjects was used. The study combined high-throughput TCR immunosequencing, statistical association of individual TCRs with disease status, and machine learning to predict cytomegalovirus infection status. A later analysis re-examined previously published TCR beta repertoires from 500 to 700 donors and added high-resolution HLA genotyping to investigate patterns of TCR occurrence. In the later analysis, no new phenotypic data were used to find candidate immune exposures; instead, reliance was placed on TCR beta sequences and their occurrence across donors. In an earlier analysis of a few hundred of the donors, high-throughput TCR beta sequencing was used to judge whether each TCR beta V gene segment behaved as functional or pseudogenic. Alongside the repertoire data, information on donor age, sex, ethnicity and CMV serostatus was compiled. Genome-wide SNP genotypes for about 55% of the roughly 670 donors were used in a later genetic analysis, which treated that subset as a discovery cohort. All discovery cohort repertoires had been generated on a single sequencing platform. Class I and class II HLA loci were covered by the typing at four-digit resolution. The number of typed donors differed by locus: about 629-630 for A, B, C, DRB1 and DQB1; approximately 530 for DQA1; roughly 600 for DPA1; and about 470 for DPB1. Roughly five DR-DQ haplotypes were handled as single units for association and clustering because linkage in the cohort was strong. Across about 370 genotyped donors of the cohort, an average of about 240,000 unique TCR beta nucleotide sequences per donor were sequenced, and roughly 20% of those sequences were non-productive. General conclusions and limits of the study: A later analysis found that TCR association rates varied across HLA loci, with DRB1 alleles showing the most associated TCRs and HLA-C alleles the fewest. Some IMGT-functional V segments, including TRBV6-2 and TRBV6-3, could not be distinguished by the 87-base-pair reads and were therefore excluded. Because counts were too low, fewer than 20 rarely observed V segments, including chromosome 9 orphons, were excluded from the earlier analysis of under 650 of the donors. The cohort was sequenced for TCR beta chains only, and without alpha or paired-chain data the features that could be detected were limited. The presence/absence analyses assumed that sequencing depth was roughly uniform across donors, and that assumption may not be true. Correlated functional status among segregating V segments might reflect linkage disequilibrium, but an unknown experimental factor could not be ruled out. While some public TCRs were present in many individuals, most TCR sequences turned up only very rarely across donors. Because HLA typing was missing for some donors at each locus, association tests included only the typed subset. Several of the top co-occurrence clusters appeared to be linked to parvovirus B19, influenza, CMV and Epstein-Barr virus, according to a later analysis. Compared with the approximately 710-donor mean, donors in an Asian-associated ancestry cluster had fewer N-insertions in productive TCRs, according to a later genetic analysis. In a later analysis, HLA-associated TCR beta chains were found to be more clonally expanded and to have lower generation probabilities than equally common non-associated chains. A group of highly shared sequence variants was considered likely to be a technical artifact of the sequencing pipeline. The classifier was reported to diagnose cytomegalovirus status with high specificity and sensitivity in both the original cohort and the validation cohort. It was suggested by the authors that the approach could potentially be generalized to other disease states and immunological phenotypes. Most CMV-associated TCR beta chains appeared to be HLA-restricted in a later analysis, and the HLA associations seemed to be driven largely by CMV exposure. In an earlier analysis of approximately 590 of the donors, most TCR beta V segments were observed in productive rearrangements about 90% or about 30% of the time, broadly matching IMGT annotations. The study listed approximately 160 TCR beta chains as associated with cytomegalovirus. In vitro tests confirmed that three of the cytomegalovirus-associated TCR beta chains recognize cytomegalovirus antigens. V-gene and J-gene trimming of TCR beta chains was associated with a missense DCLRE1C variant in a later genetic analysis, and the association was replicated in an independent cohort. Immune exposure information for the cohort was limited to CMV serostatus. A later analysis associated about 17,000 TCR beta sequences with specific HLA alleles at a false discovery rate of 0.05. A further reported finding was that TCR beta sequences accurately predicted the HLA-A and HLA-B alleles for most subjects in the first cohort. When HLA alleles, especially DR and DQ, strongly co-occurred, attributing TCR associations to individual alleles was difficult.

The library was generated by the immunoSEQ multiplex PCR assay. For the multiplex PCR, a mixture combining 60 forward primers for TCR Vbeta segments and 13 reverse primers for TCR Jbeta segments was used. Amplification of the CDR3 region of rearranged TCR beta genes was performed with a multiplex PCR assay on genomic DNA. On the Illumina HiSeq System, the amplified TCR beta libraries were sequenced as 87-base-pair reads. On the authors' methods: Across the 640 or so repertoires, a later analysis counted approximately 75 million unique TCR beta chains, roughly 11 million of which were shared by at least two donors. To remove PCR and sequencing errors, raw reads were error-corrected and collapsed into unique sequences using a nearest-neighbor algorithm that merged closely related sequences. CDR3 sequences were aligned to IMGT reference sequences to assign V, D and J gene segments. For a sequence to be retained, at least a six-nucleotide match to both a V gene segment and a J gene segment was required. Rearrangements were classified as productive when the CDR3 lacked stop codons and remained in frame with V and J, and all other rearrangements were classified as non-productive. Following IMGT convention, CDR3 was defined as the stretch from the second conserved V-encoded cysteine to the conserved J-encoded phenylalanine. In an earlier analysis of around 540 of the donors, sequences lacking an unambiguous match to a single V gene segment were excluded. In an earlier analysis of several hundred of the donors, V segments were called functional above 56.7% productive rearrangements and were called segregating when the between-donor standard deviation exceeded 5%. A statistical classification framework was developed to diagnose cytomegalovirus status using the catalog of TCR beta chain sequences. In a later analysis, V and J genes were assigned by comparing TCR nucleotide sequences against IMGT/GENE-DB human TR gene sequences. A later analysis assigned CDR3 sequences and most-parsimonious VDJ recombination scenarios with the TCRdist pipeline. In a later analysis, each TCR beta chain was defined by its CDR3 amino acid sequence together with its V-gene family, and reads without a unique V-gene family were excluded. In a later analysis, some 600 highly shared, low-generation-probability nucleotide sequences were removed to address suspected cross-contamination and a sequencing artifact. For each public chain, a later analysis derived a clonal expansion index from normalized ranks of inferred template counts within each repertoire. A later analysis computed generation probabilities with a VDJ recombination model fitted to out-of-frame rearrangements, and checked the results against IGoR. In a later analysis, TCR-TCR, TCR-HLA and TCR-CMV co-occurrence was scored with hypergeometric tests, and a repertoire-size bias correction was applied to TCR pairs. A later analysis estimated false discovery rates by permuting HLA or CMV assignments 20 times. In a later analysis, co-occurring TCRs were grouped with DBSCAN, and TCRdist sequence similarity was added when clustering was performed within HLA-allele-positive subsets. Co-occurrence clustering excluded repertoires with fewer than 30,000 or more than 120,000 public chains, plus five with anomalous nucleotide sharing. Not all clones reach the TCRdb copy of this immuneACCESS table, which keeps in-frame sequences only. Checked studies attribute under half of the gap to unresolved V genes and leave the rest unexplained. V and J calls and clone size are copied from that table; D and trimming were computed from the DNA. Here the sample has roughly 130,000 clones; more than 65% occur a single time. Almost 3% of the sample is taken by the ten largest.

In total, approximately 690 healthy bone marrow donors made up the cohort. All cohort members were sampled while nominally healthy, although unrecorded immune exposures were likely present. The donor was CMV seropositive and belonged to the group of around 300 seropositive cohort members. A peripheral blood sample was collected from each donor, and TCR beta sequencing was performed on peripheral blood mononuclear cells. The Qiagen DNeasy Blood Extraction Kit was used to extract genomic DNA from the blood cell samples. A remark on this clone: The specificity of this receptor is unknown. Base qualities are missing; no much larger clone stands one base away.

The CDR3 starts with the cysteine, ends with the phenylalanine, and has 14 residues. The CDR3 DNA has 42 bases and is translated from base 1. CDR1 and CDR2, per the germline V gene (reference sequence), are LNHDA and SQIVND. V was cut back by 6 bases and J by 8 bases, leaving a gap of 19 bases between them. The chain is encoded by TRBV19 joined to TRBJ1-2; the D segment could be TRBD1, given 6 matching bases. The clonotype was recovered from a woman between 18 and 29 years old in good health and CMV-seropositive. Sequencing was performed on PBMCs. The CDR3 loop reads CASSPGQSIRGYTF. The nucleotides read TGTGCCAGTAGCCCCGGACAGAGTATAAGGGGCTACACCTTC.